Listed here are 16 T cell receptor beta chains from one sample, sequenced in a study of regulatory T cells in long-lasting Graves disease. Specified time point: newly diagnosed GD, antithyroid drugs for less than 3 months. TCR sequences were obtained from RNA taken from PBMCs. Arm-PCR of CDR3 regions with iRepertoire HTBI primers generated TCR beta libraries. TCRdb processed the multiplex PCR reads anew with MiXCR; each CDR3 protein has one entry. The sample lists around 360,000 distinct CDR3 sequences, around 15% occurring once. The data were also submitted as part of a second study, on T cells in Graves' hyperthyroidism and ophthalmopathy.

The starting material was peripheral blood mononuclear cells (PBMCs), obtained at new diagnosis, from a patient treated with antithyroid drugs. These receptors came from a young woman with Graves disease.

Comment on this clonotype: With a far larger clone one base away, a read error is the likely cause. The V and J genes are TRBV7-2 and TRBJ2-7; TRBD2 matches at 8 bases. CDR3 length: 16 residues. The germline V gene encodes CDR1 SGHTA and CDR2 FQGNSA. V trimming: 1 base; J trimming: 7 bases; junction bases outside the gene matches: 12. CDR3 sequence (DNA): TGTGCCAGCAGCTTAGGAGGACGGGGGGGCCTAGGTGAGCAGTACTTC. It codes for CASSLGGRGGLGEQYF.

The CDR3 bases are TGCGCCAGCAGCCAAGATGAACAGCCCAATGAGCAGTTCTTC. Protein sequence: CASSQDEQPNEQFF. The chain joins TRBV4-1 to TRBJ2-1; D remains ambiguous. The CDR3 is made up of 14 amino acids. CDR1 and CDR2 from the germline V gene are MGHRA and YSYEKL. Trimming took 0 bases from V and 6 from J, leaving 9 bases between them.

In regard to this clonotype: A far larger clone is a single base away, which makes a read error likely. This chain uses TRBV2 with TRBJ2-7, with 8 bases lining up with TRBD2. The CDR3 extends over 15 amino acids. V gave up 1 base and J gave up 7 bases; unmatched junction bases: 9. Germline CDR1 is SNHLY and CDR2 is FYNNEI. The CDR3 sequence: CASSEVGLAYNEQYF. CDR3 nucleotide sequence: TGTGCCAGCAGTGAAGTTGGACTAGCATACAATGAGCAGTACTTC.

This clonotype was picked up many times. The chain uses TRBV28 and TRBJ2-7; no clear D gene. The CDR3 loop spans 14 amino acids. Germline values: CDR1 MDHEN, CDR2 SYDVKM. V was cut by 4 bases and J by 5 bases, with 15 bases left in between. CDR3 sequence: CASSSTVLDHEQYF. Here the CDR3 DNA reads TGTGCCAGCAGTTCCACTGTGTTGGACCACGAGCAGTACTTC.

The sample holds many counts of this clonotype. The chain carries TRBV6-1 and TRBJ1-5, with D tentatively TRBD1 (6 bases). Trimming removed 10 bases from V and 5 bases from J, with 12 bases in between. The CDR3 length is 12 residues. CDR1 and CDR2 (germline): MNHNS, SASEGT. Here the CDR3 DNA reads TGTGCCACCGAACAGGGTGATCAGCCCCAGCATTTT. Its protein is CATEQGDQPQHF.

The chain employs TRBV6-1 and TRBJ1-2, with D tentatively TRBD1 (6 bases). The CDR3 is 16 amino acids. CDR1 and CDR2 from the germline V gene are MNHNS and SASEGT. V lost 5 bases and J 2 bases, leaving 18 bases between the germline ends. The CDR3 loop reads CASSPYPTGFNYGYTF. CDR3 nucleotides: TGTGCCAGCAGTCCATATCCGACAGGCTTCAACTATGGCTACACCTTC.

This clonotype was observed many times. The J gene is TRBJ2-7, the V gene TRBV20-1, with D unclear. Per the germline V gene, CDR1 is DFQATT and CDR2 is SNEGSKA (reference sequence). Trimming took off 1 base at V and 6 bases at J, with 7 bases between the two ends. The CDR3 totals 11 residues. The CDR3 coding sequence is TGCAGTGCTAGAGGTAGTGGCGAGCAGTACTTC. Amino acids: CSARGSGEQYF.

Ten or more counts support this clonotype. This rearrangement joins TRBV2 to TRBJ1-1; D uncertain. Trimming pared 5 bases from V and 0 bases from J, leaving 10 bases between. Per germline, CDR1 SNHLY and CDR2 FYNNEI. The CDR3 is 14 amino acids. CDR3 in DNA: TGTGCCAGCAGTCCAGACGGCTTGAACACTGAAGCTTTCTTT. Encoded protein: CASSPDGLNTEAFF.

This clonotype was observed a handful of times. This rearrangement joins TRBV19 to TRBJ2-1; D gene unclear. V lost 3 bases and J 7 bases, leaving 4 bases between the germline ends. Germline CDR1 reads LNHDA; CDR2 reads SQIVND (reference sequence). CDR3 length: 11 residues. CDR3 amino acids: CASSMLNEQFF. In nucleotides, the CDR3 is TGTGCCAGTAGTATGTTGAATGAGCAGTTCTTC.

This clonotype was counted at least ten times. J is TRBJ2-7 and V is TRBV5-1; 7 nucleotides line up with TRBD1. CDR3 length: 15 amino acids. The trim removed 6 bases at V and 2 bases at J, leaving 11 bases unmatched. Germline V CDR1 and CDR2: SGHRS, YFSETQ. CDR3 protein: CASTPGQAQPYEQYF. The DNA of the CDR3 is TGCGCCAGCACCCCAGGACAGGCCCAACCCTACGAGCAGTACTTC.

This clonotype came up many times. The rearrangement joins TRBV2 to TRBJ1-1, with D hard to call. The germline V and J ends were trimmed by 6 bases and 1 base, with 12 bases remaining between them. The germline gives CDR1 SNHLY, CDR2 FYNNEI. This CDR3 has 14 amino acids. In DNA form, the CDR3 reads TGTGCCAGCAGGGACCGGGCCTCGAACACTGAAGCTTTCTTT. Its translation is CASRDRASNTEAFF. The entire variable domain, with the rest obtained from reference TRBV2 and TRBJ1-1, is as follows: EPEVTQTPSHQVTQMGQEVILRCVPISNHLYFYWYRQILGQKVEFLVSFYNNEISEKSEIFDDQFSVERPDGSNFTLKIRSTKLEDSAMYFCASRDRASNTEAFFGQGTRLTVV.

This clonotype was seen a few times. CDR3 nucleotide sequence: TGTGCCAGCTCACCCGCAAGGGGACCTCTTCACGAGCAGTACTTC. Encoded protein: CASSPARGPLHEQYF. The J gene is TRBJ2-7, the V gene TRBV18, with D perhaps TRBD1 or TRBD2 (5 bases each). V was cut by 3 bases and J by 5 bases, with 17 bases left in between. The CDR3 is made up of 15 amino acids. Germline lookup yields CDR1 KGHSH and CDR2 LQKENI.

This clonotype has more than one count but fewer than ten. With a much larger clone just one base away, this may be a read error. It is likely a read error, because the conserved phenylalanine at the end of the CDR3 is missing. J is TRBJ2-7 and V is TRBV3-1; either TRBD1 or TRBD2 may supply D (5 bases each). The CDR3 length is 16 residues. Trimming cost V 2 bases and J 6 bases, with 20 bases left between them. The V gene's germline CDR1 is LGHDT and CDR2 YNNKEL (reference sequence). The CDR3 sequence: CASSQSRGTGSGEQYS. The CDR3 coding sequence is TGTGCCAGCAGCCAATCAAGAGGGACGGGGTCTGGCGAGCAGTACTCC.

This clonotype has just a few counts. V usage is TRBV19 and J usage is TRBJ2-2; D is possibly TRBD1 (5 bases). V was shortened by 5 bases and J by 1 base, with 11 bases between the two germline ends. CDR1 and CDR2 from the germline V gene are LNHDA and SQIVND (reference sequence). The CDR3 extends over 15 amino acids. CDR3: CASSPQTGNTGELFF. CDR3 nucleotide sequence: TGTGCCAGTAGTCCCCAAACAGGGAACACCGGGGAGCTGTTTTTT. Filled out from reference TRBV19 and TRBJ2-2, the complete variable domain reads DGGITQSPKYLFRKEGQNVTLSCEQNLNHDAMYWYRQDPGQGLRLIYYSQIVNDFQKGDIAEGYSVSREKKESFPLTVTSAQKNPTAFYLCASSPQTGNTGELFFGEGSRLTVL.

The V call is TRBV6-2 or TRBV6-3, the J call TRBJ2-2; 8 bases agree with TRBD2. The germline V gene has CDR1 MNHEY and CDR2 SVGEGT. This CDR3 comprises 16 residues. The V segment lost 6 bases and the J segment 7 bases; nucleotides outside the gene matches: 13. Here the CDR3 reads CASSPKPAGDLGELFF. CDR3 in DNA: TGTGCCAGCAGCCCCAAGCCAGCGGGAGACCTCGGGGAGCTGTTTTTT.

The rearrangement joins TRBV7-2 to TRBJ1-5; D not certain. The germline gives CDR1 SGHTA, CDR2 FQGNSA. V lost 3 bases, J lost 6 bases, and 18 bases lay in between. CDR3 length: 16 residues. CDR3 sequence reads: CASSLLPNVFAQPQHF. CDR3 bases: TGTGCCAGCAGCTTGCTACCCAATGTTTTCGCTCAGCCCCAGCATTTT.